The following is a T cell receptor beta chain sequence with its context. Antigen: not known. This specimen belongs to a study of cytomegalovirus exposure and HLA in healthy donors. About the research overall: Within the Caucasian-associated ancestry cluster were roughly 82% of the 398 genotyped donors. Findings and limits, study-wide: Later analysis associated a missense DCLRE1C variant with TCR beta V- and J-gene trimming. Productive rates of about 87% or about 30% were seen for most TCR beta V segments in an earlier analysis.

The CDR3 runs 16 residues. CDR1 is LNHDA and CDR2 is SQIVND in the germline V gene (reference sequence). The V segment lost 6 bases and the J segment 2 bases; nucleotides outside the gene matches: 10. Healthy people donating bone marrow made up the donors. PCR was performed using 60 Vbeta and 13 Jbeta primers. The assay was immunoSEQ multiplex PCR, and TCRdb's table has in-frame clones only and misses some. The sample comprises 65,000 to 85,000 clones, 78% of which are singletons, and about 9.5% rests with the top ten. This chain joins TRBV19 and TRBJ2-5, with TRBD1 matching over 9 bases. The specimen sequenced was PBMCs. This clonotype was obtained from a woman between 40 and 50 years old in good health and CMV-seropositive. CDR3 sequence (DNA): TGTGCCAGTAGGAAAAAGGACAGGGGACGGCAAGAGACCCAGTACTTC. Translated: CASRKKDRGRQETQYF.